This T cell receptor beta chain was documented in a study of OX40 agonist ivuxolimab in advanced cancers. Looking at the study overall: Hepatocellular carcinoma, melanoma, renal cell or head and neck cancer was diagnosed in the dose-escalation patients. Points from the study as a whole: CD8+ T cells averaged more expanded clones than CD4+.

Autoimmune disease history or systemic immunosuppression excluded patients. The CDR3 is made up of 15 amino acids. The trim removed 6 bases at V and 5 bases at J, leaving 9 bases unmatched. Germline CDR1 is SNHLY and CDR2 is FYNNEI. Here immunoSEQ multiplex PCR was the method, and the copy in TCRdb shows in-frame clones only, minus some. The table has roughly 56,000 clones, less than 90% seen once. Concerning this clone itself: Its target is unknown.

The sequence was collected from an adult with an advanced solid tumor such as melanoma, head and neck, liver or kidney cancer. Material: CD4+ or CD8+ T cells sorted from blood, obtained in a trial of the OX40 agonist ivuxolimab. The V call is TRBV2, the J call TRBJ2-1, with 8 bases aligning to TRBD1. CDR3 region: CASSDDRGNHNEQFF. The CDR3, as DNA: TGTGCCAGCAGCGATGACAGGGGAAATCACAATGAGCAGTTCTTC.